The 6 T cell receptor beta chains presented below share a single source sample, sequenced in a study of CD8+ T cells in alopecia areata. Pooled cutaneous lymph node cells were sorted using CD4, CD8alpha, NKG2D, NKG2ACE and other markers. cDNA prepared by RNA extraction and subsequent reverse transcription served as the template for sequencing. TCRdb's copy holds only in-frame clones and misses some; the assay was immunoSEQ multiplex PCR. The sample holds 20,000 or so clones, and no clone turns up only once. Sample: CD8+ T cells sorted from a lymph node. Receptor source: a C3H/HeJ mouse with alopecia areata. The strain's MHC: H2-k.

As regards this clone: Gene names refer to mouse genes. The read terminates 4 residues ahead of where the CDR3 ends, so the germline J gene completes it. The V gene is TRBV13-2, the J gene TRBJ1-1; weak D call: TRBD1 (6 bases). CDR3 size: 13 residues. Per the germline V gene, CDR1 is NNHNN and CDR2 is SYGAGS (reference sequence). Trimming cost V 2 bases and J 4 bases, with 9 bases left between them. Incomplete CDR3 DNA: TGTGCCAGCGGTGACGGGGGGCCCACA. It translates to CASGDGGPT. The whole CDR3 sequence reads CASGDGGPTEVFF.

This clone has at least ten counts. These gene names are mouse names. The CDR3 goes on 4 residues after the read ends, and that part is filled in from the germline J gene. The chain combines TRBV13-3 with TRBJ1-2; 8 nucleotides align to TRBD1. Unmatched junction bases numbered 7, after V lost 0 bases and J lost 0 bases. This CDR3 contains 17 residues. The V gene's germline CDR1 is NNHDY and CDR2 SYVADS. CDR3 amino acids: CASSDAPGTGANSDYTF. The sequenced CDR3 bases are TGTGCCAGCAGTGATGCGCCTGGGACAGGTGCAAACTCC.

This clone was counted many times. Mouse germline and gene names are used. The part of the CDR3 DNA that was read is TGTGCCAGCGGTGTTACGGACTGGGGGGAAGAC. Protein product: CASGVTDWGED. The CDR3 reads in full as CASGVTDWGEDTQYF. The chain employs TRBV13-2 and TRBJ2-5; 11 bases match TRBD2. The sequence runs out 4 residues before the end of the CDR3; the remainder is reconstructed from the germline J gene. The CDR3 has 15 amino acids. Germline values: CDR1 NNHNN, CDR2 SYGAGS (reference sequence).

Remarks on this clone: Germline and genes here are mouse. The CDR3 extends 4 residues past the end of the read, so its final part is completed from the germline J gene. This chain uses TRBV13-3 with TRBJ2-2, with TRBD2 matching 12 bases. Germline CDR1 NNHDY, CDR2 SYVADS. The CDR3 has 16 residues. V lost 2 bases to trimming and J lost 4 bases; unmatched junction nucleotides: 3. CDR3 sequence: CASSDWDWGVTGQLYF. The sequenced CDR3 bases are TGTGCCAGCAGTGACTGGGACTGGGGGGTCACCGGG.

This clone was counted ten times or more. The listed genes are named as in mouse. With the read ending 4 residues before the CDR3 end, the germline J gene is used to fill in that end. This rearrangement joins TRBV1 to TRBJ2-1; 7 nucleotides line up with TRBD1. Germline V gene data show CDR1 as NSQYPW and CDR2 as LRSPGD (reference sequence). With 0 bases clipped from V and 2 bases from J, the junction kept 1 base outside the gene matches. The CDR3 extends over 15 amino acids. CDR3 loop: CTCSAETGHYAEQFF. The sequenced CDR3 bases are TGCACCTGCAGTGCAGAGACAGGGCACTATGCT.

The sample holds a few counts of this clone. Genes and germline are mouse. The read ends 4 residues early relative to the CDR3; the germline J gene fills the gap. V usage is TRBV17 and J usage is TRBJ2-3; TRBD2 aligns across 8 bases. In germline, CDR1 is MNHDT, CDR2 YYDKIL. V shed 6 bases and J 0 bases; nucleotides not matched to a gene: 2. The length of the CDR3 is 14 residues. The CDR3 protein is CASRLGASAETLYF. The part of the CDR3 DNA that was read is TGTGCTAGCAGACTGGGGGCTAGTGCAGAA.